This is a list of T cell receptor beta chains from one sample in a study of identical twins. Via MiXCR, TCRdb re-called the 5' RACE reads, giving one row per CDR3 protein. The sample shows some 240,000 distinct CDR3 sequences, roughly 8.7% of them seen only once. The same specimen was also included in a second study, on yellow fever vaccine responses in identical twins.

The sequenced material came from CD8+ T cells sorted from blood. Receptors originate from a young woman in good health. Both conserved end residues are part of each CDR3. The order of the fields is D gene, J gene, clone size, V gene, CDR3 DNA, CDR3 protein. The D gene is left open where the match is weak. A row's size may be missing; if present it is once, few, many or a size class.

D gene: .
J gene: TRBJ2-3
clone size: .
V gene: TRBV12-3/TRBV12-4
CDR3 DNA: TGTGCCAGCAGTTTCGGCGGGGCCAGAGGGCCTGGCGATACGCAGTATTTT
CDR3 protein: CASSFGGARGPGDTQYF

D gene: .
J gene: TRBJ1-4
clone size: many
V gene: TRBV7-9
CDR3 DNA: TGTGCCAGCAGCCCCCCAGGCGGAGAAAAACTGTTTTTT
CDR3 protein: CASSPPGGEKLFF

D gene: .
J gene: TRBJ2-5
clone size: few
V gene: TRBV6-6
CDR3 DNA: TGTGCCAGCAGGCTTGATCCGGGAGAGACCCAGTACTTC
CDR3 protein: CASRLDPGETQYF

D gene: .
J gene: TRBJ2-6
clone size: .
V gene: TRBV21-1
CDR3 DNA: TGTGCCAGCACCAGACTAGCGGGAGGGTGTGGGGCCTACGTCCTGACTTTC
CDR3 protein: CASTRLAGGCGAYVLTF

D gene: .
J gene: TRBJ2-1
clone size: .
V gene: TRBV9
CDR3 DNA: TGTGCCAGCAGCGGGTTGATCAATGAGCAGTTCTTC
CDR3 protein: CASSGLINEQFF

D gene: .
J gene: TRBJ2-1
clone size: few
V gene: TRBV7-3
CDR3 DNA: .
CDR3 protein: CASSLRLCQQFF

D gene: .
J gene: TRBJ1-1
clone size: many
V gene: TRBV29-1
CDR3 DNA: TGCAGCGCCCCGGGTGAAGCTTTCTTT
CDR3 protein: CSAPGEAFF

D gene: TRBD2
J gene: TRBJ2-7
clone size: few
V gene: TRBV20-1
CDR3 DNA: TGCAGTGCTAGAGATCAGAGCGGGGTCTACGAGCAGTACTTC
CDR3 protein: CSARDQSGVYEQYF

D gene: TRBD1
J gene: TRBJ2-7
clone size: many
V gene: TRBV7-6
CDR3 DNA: TGTGCCAGCAGCACCCACGGGACAGACTACGAGCAGTACTTC
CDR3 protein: CASSTHGTDYEQYF

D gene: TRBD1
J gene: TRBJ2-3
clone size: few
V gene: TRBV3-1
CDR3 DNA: TGTGCCAGCAGTTCGGCAGGGGGCAAAGATACGCAGTATTTT
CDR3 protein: CASSSAGGKDTQYF

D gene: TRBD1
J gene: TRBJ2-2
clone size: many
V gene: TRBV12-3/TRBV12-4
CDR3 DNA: TGTGCCAGCAGTTTCGGGACAGGGAATCCCGGGGAGCTGTTTTTT
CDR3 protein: CASSFGTGNPGELFF

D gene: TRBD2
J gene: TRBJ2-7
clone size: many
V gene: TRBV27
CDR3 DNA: TGTGCCAGCAGGAAACTAGCGGGAGCTTTTAACGAGCAGTACTTC
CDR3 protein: CASRKLAGAFNEQYF

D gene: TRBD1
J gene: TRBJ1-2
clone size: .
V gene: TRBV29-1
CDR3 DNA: TGCAGCGTCCCTGACAGGGGGCATGACTATGGCTACACCTTC
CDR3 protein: CSVPDRGHDYGYTF

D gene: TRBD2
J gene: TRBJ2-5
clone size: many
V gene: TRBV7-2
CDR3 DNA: TGTGCCAGCAGCAACCGACTAGCGGGAGACCAGCCGACCCAGTACTTC
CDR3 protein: CASSNRLAGDQPTQYF

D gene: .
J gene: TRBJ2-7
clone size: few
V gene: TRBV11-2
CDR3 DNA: TGTGCCAGCAGAAGTCTCGACGAGCAGTACTTC
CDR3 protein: CASRSLDEQYF

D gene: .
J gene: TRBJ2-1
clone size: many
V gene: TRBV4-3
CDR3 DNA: TGCGCCAGCAGCCAAGATCTCGGCAATGAGCAGTTCTTC
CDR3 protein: CASSQDLGNEQFF

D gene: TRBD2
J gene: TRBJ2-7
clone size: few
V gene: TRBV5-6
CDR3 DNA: TGTGCCAGCAGCTTGGACCCGGGACTAGTCGGCGAGCAGTACTTC
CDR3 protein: CASSLDPGLVGEQYF

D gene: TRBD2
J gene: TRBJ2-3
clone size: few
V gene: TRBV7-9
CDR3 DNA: TGTGCCAGCAAGGAGCGGGAGATGAGCACAGATACGCAGTATTTT
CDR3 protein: CASKEREMSTDTQYF

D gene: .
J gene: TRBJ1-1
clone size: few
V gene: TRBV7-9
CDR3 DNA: TGTGCCAGCAGCTTAGCTGCGATGGGGCCGGACACTGAAGCTTTCTTT
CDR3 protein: CASSLAAMGPDTEAFF

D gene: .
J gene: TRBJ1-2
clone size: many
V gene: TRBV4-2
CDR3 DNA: TGTGCCAGCACCCCCGGGACACTCTATGGCTACACCTTC
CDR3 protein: CASTPGTLYGYTF

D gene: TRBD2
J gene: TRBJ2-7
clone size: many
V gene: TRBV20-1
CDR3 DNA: TGCAGTGCGAGACCGTCCGGGACTAGCGATTACAACGAGCAGTACTTC
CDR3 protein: CSARPSGTSDYNEQYF

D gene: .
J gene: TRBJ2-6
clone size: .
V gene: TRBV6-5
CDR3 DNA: TGTGCCAGCAGTTACGAGGAGGAGGGGGCCAACGTCCTGACTTTC
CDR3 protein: CASSYEEEGANVLTF

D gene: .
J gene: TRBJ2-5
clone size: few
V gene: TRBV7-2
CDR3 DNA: TGTGCCAGCAGCTTGTCAACTTCGGGGACCCAGTACTTC
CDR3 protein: CASSLSTSGTQYF

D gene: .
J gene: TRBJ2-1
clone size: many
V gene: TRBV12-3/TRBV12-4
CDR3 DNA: TGTGCCAGCAGTCCCCAATACAATGAGCAGTTCTTC
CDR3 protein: CASSPQYNEQFF

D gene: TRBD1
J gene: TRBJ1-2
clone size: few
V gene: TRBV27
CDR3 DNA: TGTGCCAGCAGTTTAGATTTGGCGCGACAGGGCACCAGATATGGCTACACCTTC
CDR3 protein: CASSLDLARQGTRYGYTF

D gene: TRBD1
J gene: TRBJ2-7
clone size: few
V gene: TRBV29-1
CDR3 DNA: TGCAGCGCCCGCCCGGGACAGGGGTACGAGCAGTACTTC
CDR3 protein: CSARPGQGYEQYF

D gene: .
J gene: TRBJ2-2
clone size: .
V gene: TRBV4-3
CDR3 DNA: TGCGCCAGCAGCCAGACAGTCTATAGGAACACCGGGGAGCTGTTTTTT
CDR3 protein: CASSQTVYRNTGELFF

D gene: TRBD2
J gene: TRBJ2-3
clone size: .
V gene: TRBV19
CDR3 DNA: TGTGCCAGTAGTTCACAGGGAGGCGGGGGGAGAGATACGCAGTATTTT
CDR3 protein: CASSSQGGGGRDTQYF

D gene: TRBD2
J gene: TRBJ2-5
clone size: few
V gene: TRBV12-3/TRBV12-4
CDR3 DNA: TGTGCCAGCAGTTTGCCGCAGGGAGGGGAGACCCAGTACTTC
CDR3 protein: CASSLPQGGETQYF

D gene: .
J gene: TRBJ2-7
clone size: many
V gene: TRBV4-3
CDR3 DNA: TGCGCCAGCAGCCAAGATATTGAGACAGCAATCTACGAGCAGTACTTC
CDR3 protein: CASSQDIETAIYEQYF

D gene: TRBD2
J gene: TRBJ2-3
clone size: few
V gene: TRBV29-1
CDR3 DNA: TGCAGCGTCGTAGGACTAGCGGGAGGCCCTACGCAGTATTTT
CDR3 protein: CSVVGLAGGPTQYF

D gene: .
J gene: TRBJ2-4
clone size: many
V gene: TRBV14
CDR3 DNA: TGTGCCAGCAGCCAAGATTCATTTTTCGGTTCGGCCAAAAACATTCAGTACTTC
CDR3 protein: CASSQDSFFGSAKNIQYF

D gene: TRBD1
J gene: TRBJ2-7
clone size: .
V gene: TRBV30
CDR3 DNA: TGTGCCTGGACTCCAGGGGGCGCCGAGCAGTACTTC
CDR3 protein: CAWTPGGAEQYF

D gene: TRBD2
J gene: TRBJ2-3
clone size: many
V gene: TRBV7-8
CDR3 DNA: TGTGCCAGCAGCTTAGCGGGGACTACCACAGATACGCAGTATTTT
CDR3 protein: CASSLAGTTTDTQYF

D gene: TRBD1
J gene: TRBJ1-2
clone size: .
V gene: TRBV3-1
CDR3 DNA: TGTGCCAGCAGCCAAGTAGGACAGGGGTTGGATGGCTACACCTTC
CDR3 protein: CASSQVGQGLDGYTF

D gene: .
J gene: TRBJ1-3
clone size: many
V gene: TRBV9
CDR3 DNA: TGTGCCAGCAGCGTAGACAGGAACTCTGGAAACACCATATATTTT
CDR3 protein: CASSVDRNSGNTIYF

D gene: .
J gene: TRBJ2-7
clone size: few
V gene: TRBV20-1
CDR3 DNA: TGCAGTGCTAGTGAGCTGACTAGAACCTACGAGCAGTACTTC
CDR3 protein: CSASELTRTYEQYF

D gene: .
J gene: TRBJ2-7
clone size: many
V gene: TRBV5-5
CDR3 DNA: TGTGCCAGCAGCTTGGTAGCCCCTAGTAACGAGCAGTACTTC
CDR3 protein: CASSLVAPSNEQYF

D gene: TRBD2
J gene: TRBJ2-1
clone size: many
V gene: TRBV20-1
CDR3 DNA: TGCAGTGCTTCCGGGACTAGCTTCTACAATGAGCAGTTCTTC
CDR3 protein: CSASGTSFYNEQFF

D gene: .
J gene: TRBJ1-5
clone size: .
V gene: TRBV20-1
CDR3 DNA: TGCAGTGCAGCCCCGACAGGACTCGGGCAGCCCCAGCATTTT
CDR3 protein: CSAAPTGLGQPQHF

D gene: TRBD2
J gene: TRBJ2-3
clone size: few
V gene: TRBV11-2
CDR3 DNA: TGTGCCAGCAGCTTAGATCAGGGACTAGCGGGATCCACAGATACGCAGTATTTT
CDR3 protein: CASSLDQGLAGSTDTQYF

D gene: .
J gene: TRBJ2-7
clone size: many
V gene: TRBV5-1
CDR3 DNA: TGCGCCAGCAGCTTAAGGCTGAGTGTTCAGGGTGCGTTCCACGAGCAGTACTTC
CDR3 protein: CASSLRLSVQGAFHEQYF

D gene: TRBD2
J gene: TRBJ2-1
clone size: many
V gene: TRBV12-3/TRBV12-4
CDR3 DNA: TGTGCCAGCAGCCCAGGACTAGCGGGGGCCTACAATGAGCAGTTCTTC
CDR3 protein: CASSPGLAGAYNEQFF